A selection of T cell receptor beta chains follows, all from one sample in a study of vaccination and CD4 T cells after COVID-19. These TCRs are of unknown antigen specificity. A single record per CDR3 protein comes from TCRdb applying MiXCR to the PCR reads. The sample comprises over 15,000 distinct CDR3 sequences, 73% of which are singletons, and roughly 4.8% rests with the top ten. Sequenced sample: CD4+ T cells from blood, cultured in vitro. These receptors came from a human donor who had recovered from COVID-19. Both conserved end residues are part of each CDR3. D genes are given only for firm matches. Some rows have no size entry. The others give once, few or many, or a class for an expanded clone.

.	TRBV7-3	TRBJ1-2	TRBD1	CASSFSGTGFVGYTF	TGTGCCAGCAGCTTTTCTGGGACAGGGTTCGTTGGCTACACCTTC
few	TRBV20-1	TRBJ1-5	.	CSAVTARGQPQHF	TGCAGTGCGGTGACAGCCAGAGGGCAGCCCCAGCATTTT
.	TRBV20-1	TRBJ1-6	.	CSARRTVLDSPLHF	TGCAGTGCTAGAAGGACAGTTCTAGATTCACCCCTCCACTTT
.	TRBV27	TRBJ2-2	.	CASRDPGTGELFF	TGTGCCAGCAGGGACCCAGGAACCGGGGAGCTGTTTTTC
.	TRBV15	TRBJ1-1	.	CATSSTQGEAFF	TGTGCCACCAGCAGCACGCAGGGTGAAGCTTTCTTT
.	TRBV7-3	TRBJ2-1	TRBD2	CASAKGLAGLTEQFF	TGTGCCAGCGCCAAGGGACTAGCGGGATTGACTGAGCAGTTCTTC
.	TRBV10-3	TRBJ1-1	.	CAISGIKAAEAFF	TGTGCCATCAGTGGAATAAAGGCCGCTGAAGCTTTCTTT
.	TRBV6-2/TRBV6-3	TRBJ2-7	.	CASSPLPVAQLGHEQYF	TGTGCCAGCAGTCCCCTCCCAGTGGCCCAGTTGGGGCACGAGCAGTACTTC
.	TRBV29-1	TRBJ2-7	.	CSVSGLIVPYEQYF	TGCAGCGTTTCGGGACTCATCGTTCCCTACGAGCAGTACTTC
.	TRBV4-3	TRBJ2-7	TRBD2	CASSQVGSGMPYSYEQYF	TGCGCCAGCAGCCAAGTAGGTAGCGGGATGCCGTATTCCTACGAGCAGTACTTC
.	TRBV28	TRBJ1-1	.	CASGTVVVEAFF	TGTGCCAGCGGTACGGTAGTAGTTGAAGCTTTCTTT
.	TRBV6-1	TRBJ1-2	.	CASSIQETNYGYTF	TGTGCCAGCAGCATACAGGAGACCAACTATGGCTACACCTTC
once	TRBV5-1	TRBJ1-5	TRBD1	CASSLEGQGGQPQHF	TGCGCCAGCAGCTTGGAGGGACAGGGAGGTCAGCCCCAGCATTTT
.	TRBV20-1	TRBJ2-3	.	CSAMDGRNPRDTQYF	TGCAGTGCTATGGACGGTCGAAACCCTCGGGATACGCAGTATTTT
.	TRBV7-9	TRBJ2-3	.	CASSLVSQGAQYF	TGTGCCAGCAGCTTAGTCTCACAGGGCGCGCAGTATTTT
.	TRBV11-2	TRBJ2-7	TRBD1	CASSLGDRGREQYF	TGTGCCAGCAGCTTAGGCGACAGGGGGCGCGAGCAGTACTTC
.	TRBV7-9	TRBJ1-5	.	CASSLTAQEQPQHF	TGTGCCAGCAGCTTGACAGCCCAGGAGCAGCCCCAGCATTTT
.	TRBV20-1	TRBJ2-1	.	CSARDPVRVEANEQFF	TGCAGTGCTAGAGACCCGGTACGGGTAGAGGCCAATGAGCAGTTCTTC
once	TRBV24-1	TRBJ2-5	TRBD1	CATSDRSGGRETQYF	TGTGCCACCAGTGATCGCTCAGGGGGCCGGGAGACCCAGTACTTC
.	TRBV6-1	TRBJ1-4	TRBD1	CASSPGGQGGTNEKLFF	TGTGCCAGCAGTCCTGGAGGACAGGGGGGCACTAATGAAAAACTGTTTTTT
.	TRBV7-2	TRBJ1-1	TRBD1	CASSLDRGGAFF	TGTGCCAGCAGCTTGGACAGGGGGGGCGCTTTCTTT
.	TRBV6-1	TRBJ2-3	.	CASSRGIPRTDTQYF	TGTGCCAGCAGTCGCGGGATACCCCGCACAGATACGCAGTATTTT
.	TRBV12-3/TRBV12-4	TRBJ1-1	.	CASSLEGWGVAFF	TGTGCCAGCAGTTTAGAGGGTTGGGGGGTAGCTTTCTTT
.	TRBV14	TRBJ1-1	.	CASSGRGTEAFF	TGTGCCAGCAGCGGCCGGGGGACTGAAGCTTTCTTT
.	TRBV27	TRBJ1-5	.	CASSTRTVPQPQHF	TGTGCCAGCAGTACCCGGACGGTTCCCCAGCCCCAGCATTTT
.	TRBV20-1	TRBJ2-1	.	CSARDPNSLRGFF	TGCAGTGCTAGAGATCCGAACTCCCTCCGCGGGTTCTTC
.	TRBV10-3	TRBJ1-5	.	CAIRGGANQPQHF	TGTGCCATCCGCGGAGGGGCAAATCAGCCCCAGCATTTT
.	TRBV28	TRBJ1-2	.	CASSSLYGYTF	TGTGCCAGCAGTTCCCTATATGGCTACACCTTC
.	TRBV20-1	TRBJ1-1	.	CSASPPAWGVRAEAFF	TGCAGTGCTTCCCCGCCGGCCTGGGGGGTCCGCGCTGAAGCTTTCTTT
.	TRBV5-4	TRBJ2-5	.	CASSEKTGPNGETQYF	TGTGCCAGCAGCGAAAAAACGGGACCGAACGGGGAGACCCAGTACTTC
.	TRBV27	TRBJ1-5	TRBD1	CASSFSIDRVNQPQHF	TGTGCCAGCAGTTTCTCCATAGACAGGGTCAATCAGCCCCAGCATTTT
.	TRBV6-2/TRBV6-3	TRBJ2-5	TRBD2	CASQPGIAGPQETQYF	TGTGCCAGCCAACCTGGGATAGCGGGCCCGCAAGAGACCCAGTACTTC